What follows is one T cell receptor beta chain and its context. Its antigen is not yet known. Base qualities are not recorded, but no much larger clone differs from it by a single base. The data originate from a study of T cell responses to AZD1222 COVID-19 vaccine (dated by TCRdb to the early 2020s). For context, the study as a whole: AZD1222 recipients whose second dose came at about 4 weeks and those whose second dose came at about 12 weeks were combined into one group, since spike-specific TCR depth and breadth did not differ between the two schedules. TCR sequencing was performed for approximately 240 trial participants, of whom approximately 200 were given two doses of AZD1222 and 26 were given two doses of MenACWY control vaccine. Trial participants were enrolled by age into 18-55, 56-69 and 70-plus year subgroups, with roughly 150, 30 and 60 TCR-sequenced participants respectively. Results and caveats for the whole study, not just this receptor: The vaccine-associated CD4 TCRs covered the entire spike protein, and the dominant responses fell in regions 160-218 and 743-854. In the small 56-69-year group, the increase in depth fell short of significance, most likely because of low power. Participants were mostly white British and included more females than males, and it was suggested by the authors that clonal diversity may have been underestimated. Spike-specific TCR breadth and depth rose significantly after two AZD1222 doses compared with day 0 and with MenACWY recipients. Because no samples from the day 14 peak response were available, repertoires could be characterized only after the peak T cell response. Only a handful of AZD1222 recipients were SARS-CoV-2 seropositive at baseline, limiting conclusions about previously exposed vaccinees. Nearly half of unique spike-specific TCRs reportedly recognized epitopes outside regions mutated in the B.1.351 and B.1.1.7 variants.

The meaning of the sample's time point label: baseline before first vaccination. Vaccinee samples came from UK trials COV001 and COV002, including a single-blind randomized controlled phase 2/3 trial of AZD1222 (ChAdOx1 nCoV-19) in healthy adults. For TCRbeta chain sequencing, PBMC samples were collected from trial participants at day 0 and at day 28 after the second dose. The CDR3 regions of human TCRbeta chains were analyzed by immunosequencing. Under the source paper's analysis protocol: Repertoire TCRs were checked for matches against a reference library of SARS-CoV-2-specific TCRs that had been generated using the MIRA antigen-specificity platform. Breadth meant the fraction of unique TCRs that were SARS-CoV-2-associated, whereas depth meant the fraction of total T cells that were SARS-CoV-2-associated. Each spike-specific TCR was assigned to its reactive spike region and to a CD4 or CD8 class using the MIRA data. Log10-transformed breadth and depth values were compared by one-way ANOVA with Sidak's multiple comparisons tests. TCRdb carries this immuneACCESS record with in-frame sequences only. Its versions omit some clonotypes, under half of them owing to an unresolved V gene in the studies checked, with the rest unexplained. The V and J calls and clone size come from that table; D and trimming were worked out from the DNA. The sample contains 110,000 or so clones, about nine tenths of them found a single time. Approximately 4.5% of the sample rests with the top ten.

The CDR3 runs 17 amino acids, cysteine and phenylalanine included. Only the CDR3 portion is preserved as DNA: 51 bases, with reading frame beginning at the first base. This TCR was recovered from an adult in good health. Recombination connected TRBV1 to TRBJ2-4; TRBD2, the table's D call, was not compared with the DNA. TRBV1 is given as a pseudogene. Sequences were derived from peripheral blood, sampled on day 0 of AZD1222 vaccination. The CDR3 loop reads CTSSPDGSSGGENIQYF. The DNA reads TGCACCAGCAGCCCTGATGGGTCTAGCGGGGGGGAGAACATTCAGTACTTC.